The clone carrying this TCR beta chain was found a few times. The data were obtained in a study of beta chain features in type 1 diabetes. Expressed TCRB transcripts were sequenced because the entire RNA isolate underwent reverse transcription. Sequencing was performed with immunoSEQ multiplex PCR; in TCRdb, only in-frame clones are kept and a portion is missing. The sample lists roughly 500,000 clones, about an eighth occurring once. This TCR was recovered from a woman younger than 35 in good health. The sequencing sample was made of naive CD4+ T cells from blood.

The CDR3 spells CASSRDWPVSENTGELFF. CDR3 nucleotide sequence: TGCGCCAGCAGTCGTGACTGGCCCGTGTCAGAGAACACCGGGGAGCTGTTTTTT. The chain is built from TRBV5-1 and TRBJ2-2; D remains ambiguous. The V end lost 5 bases, the J end lost 1 base, and 21 bases lay between the germline ends. The germline CDR1 and CDR2 sequences are SGHRS and YFSETQ. This CDR3 has 18 residues. The variable domain in full, completed from reference TRBV5-1 and TRBJ2-2, reads KAGVTQTPRYLIKTRGQQVTLSCSPISGHRSVSWYQQTPGQGLQFLFEYFSETQRNKGNFPGRFSGRQFSNSRSEMNVSTLELGDSALYLCASSRDWPVSENTGELFFGEGSRLTVL.